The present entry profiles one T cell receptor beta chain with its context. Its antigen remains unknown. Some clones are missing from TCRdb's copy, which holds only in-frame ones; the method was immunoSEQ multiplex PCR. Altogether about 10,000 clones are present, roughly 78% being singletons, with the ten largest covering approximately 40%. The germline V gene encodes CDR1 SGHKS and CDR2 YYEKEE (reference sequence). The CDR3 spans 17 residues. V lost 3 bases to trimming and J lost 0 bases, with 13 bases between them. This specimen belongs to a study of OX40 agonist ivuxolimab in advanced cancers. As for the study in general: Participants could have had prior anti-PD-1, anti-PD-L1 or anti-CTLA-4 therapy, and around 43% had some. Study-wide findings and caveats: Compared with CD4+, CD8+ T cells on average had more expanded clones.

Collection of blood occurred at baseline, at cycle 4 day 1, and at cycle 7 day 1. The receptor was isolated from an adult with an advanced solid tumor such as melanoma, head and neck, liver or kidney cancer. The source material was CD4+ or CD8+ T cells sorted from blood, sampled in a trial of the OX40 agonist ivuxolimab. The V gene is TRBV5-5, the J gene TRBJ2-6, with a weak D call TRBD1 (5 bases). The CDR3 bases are TGTGCCAGCAGCTCGTTTCAGGGCTTCTCTGGGGCCAACGTCCTGACTTTC. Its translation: CASSSFQGFSGANVLTF.